This T cell receptor (beta chain) was sequenced in a study of Graves' ophthalmopathy and Graves' hyperthyroidism. General observations from the study: The authors also found most expanded thyroid clonotypes above 0.001 frequency in blood.

CDR3 regions of TCR beta were amplified from RNA transcripts. RT-PCR in the first round used HTBI primers; a second-round multiplex PCR followed. Via MiXCR, TCRdb re-called the multiplex PCR reads, giving one row per CDR3 protein. This table has approximately 210,000 distinct CDR3 sequences, just under 30% appearing once. Unmatched junction bases numbered 9, after V lost 0 bases and J lost 4 bases. CDR3 length equals 17 residues. Per germline, CDR1 SGHAT and CDR2 FQNNGV. Additional autoimmune diseases, uncontrolled infections, pregnancy or lactation disqualified patients. Diagnosis relied on clinical symptoms, serum thyroxine, TRAb, thyroid ultrasound and orbital computed tomography. In this sample, this clonotype turned up many times. Its antigen is unidentified.

The TCR comes from a man between 45 and 60 years old with Graves' ophthalmopathy. The sample was peripheral blood. The chain couples TRBV11-2 to TRBJ2-7; 10 bases match TRBD2. The CDR3 loop reads CASSLEVPSGSLYEQYF. CDR3 DNA: TGTGCCAGCAGCTTAGAAGTTCCTAGCGGGAGCTTGTACGAGCAGTACTTC.